These 23 T cell receptor beta chains share one sample of origin, sequenced in a study of cytomegalovirus exposure and HLA in healthy donors (dated 2017 in TCRdb). Receptor amplification or capture employed the immunoSEQ multiplex PCR assay. A mixture of 60 forward primers for TCR Vbeta segments and 13 reverse primers for TCR Jbeta segments was used in the multiplex PCR. TCRdb re-hosts the immuneACCESS table, in-frame sequences only. Its copies lack some clones; in the studies checked, an unresolved V gene accounts for under half of them, and the cause for the rest is not known. A total of 150,000 to 200,000 clones appear in this sample, 78% of them only once. The ten largest clones represent around 3.1% of the sample. The sequenced material came from PBMCs. All receptors come from a woman in her thirties or forties in good health and CMV-seronegative.

This chain connects TRBV29-1 to TRBJ1-4; 10 bases align to TRBD1. Unmatched junction bases numbered 5, after V lost 6 bases and J lost 7 bases. This CDR3 has 13 residues. Germline CDR1 is SQVTM and CDR2 is ANQGSEA. The CDR3 nucleotides read TGCAGCGTCCGACAGGGGGCTAGTGAAAAACTGTTTTTT. Protein: CSVRQGASEKLFF. Combining the CDR3 with reference TRBV29-1 and TRBJ1-4 gives the whole variable domain SAVISQKPSRDICQRGTSLTIQCQVDSQVTMMFWYRQQPGQSLTLIATANQGSEATYESGFVIDKFPISRPNLTFSTLTVSNMSPEDSSIYLCSVRQGASEKLFFGSGTQLSVL.

The chain has TRBV5-4 and TRBJ1-1, with 7 bases matching TRBD1. The CDR3 loop spans 14 amino acids. Germline-derived CDR1 and CDR2 are SGHNT and YYREEE (reference sequence). The trim removed 4 bases at V and 1 base at J, leaving 4 bases unmatched. The CDR3 sequence is CASSRTGPNTEAFF. The CDR3 coding sequence is TGTGCCAGCAGCCGGACAGGACCGAACACTGAAGCTTTCTTT.

The rearrangement uses TRBV7-7 and TRBJ2-5; 8 bases agree with TRBD2. This CDR3 is built from 15 residues. J gave up 4 bases and V 5 bases, and 9 bases lay outside the gene matches. Germline CDR1 and CDR2: SSHAT and FNYEAQ (reference sequence). The DNA for the CDR3 is TGTGCCAGCAGCCCCCCGGGGGGGTGGATAGAGACCCAGTACTTC. Its translation is CASSPPGGWIETQYF.

V usage is TRBV6-5 and J usage is TRBJ1-5; 8 nucleotides line up with TRBD1. V trimming: 4 bases; J trimming: 7 bases; junction bases outside the gene matches: 3. CDR3 length: 13 amino acids. Germline V gives CDR1 MNHEY, CDR2 SVGAGI. Here the CDR3 reads CASSSTGDQPQHF. The CDR3 DNA reads TGTGCCAGCAGTTCGACAGGGGACCAGCCCCAGCATTTT.

This clone was found once. This sequence joins TRBV5-1 and TRBJ2-1; TRBD2 agrees at 11 bases. The trim removed 4 bases at V and 8 bases at J, leaving 11 bases unmatched. The CDR3 spans 16 residues. Germline CDR1 reads SGHRS; CDR2 reads YFSETQ. The CDR3 protein is CASSPIAGGPSDEQFF. The DNA for the CDR3 is TGCGCCAGCAGCCCTATAGCGGGGGGGCCGTCCGATGAGCAGTTCTTC. Combining the CDR3 with reference TRBV5-1 and TRBJ2-1 gives the whole variable domain KAGVTQTPRYLIKTRGQQVTLSCSPISGHRSVSWYQQTPGQGLQFLFEYFSETQRNKGNFPGRFSGRQFSNSRSEMNVSTLELGDSALYLCASSPIAGGPSDEQFFGPGTRLTVL.

The chain is built from TRBV4-2 and TRBJ2-1, with D possibly TRBD2 on 6 matching bases. Trimming pared 1 base from V and 7 bases from J, leaving 17 bases between. The CDR3 has 16 residues. Germline V lookup: CDR1 LGHNA, CDR2 YNFKEQ. The CDR3 DNA reads TGTGCCAGCAGCCAAGGGGGCGGGACGTCGCTTAATGAGCAGTTCTTC. It specifies CASSQGGGTSLNEQFF.

This sequence joins TRBV6-5 and TRBJ1-6, with D perhaps matching TRBD1 (5 bases). CDR1 is MNHEY and CDR2 is SVGAGI in the germline V gene. CDR3 length: 15 amino acids. The ends were cut back, 7 bases at V and 6 bases at J, with 16 bases in the middle. The CDR3 DNA sequence: TGTGCCAGCACTCGACAGCGGGGGAGTAATTCACCCCTCCACTTT. Translating gives CASTRQRGSNSPLHF.

V is TRBV4-1 and J is TRBJ2-7; tentative D call: TRBD2 (6 bases). CDR3 length: 13 residues. Per the germline V gene, CDR1 is MGHRA and CDR2 is YSYEKL. V was shortened by 1 base and J by 3 bases, with 7 bases between the two germline ends. The CDR3 DNA is TGCGCCAGCAGCCAAGCGGACTACTACGAGCAGTACTTC. It specifies CASSQADYYEQYF.

The chain recombines TRBV15 with TRBJ2-7; a possible D gene is TRBD2 (5 bases). Trimming took 0 bases from V and 1 from J, leaving 19 bases between them. This CDR3 contains 18 residues. Germline V gives CDR1 LNHNV, CDR2 YYDKDF (reference sequence). CDR3 nucleotide sequence: TGTGCCACCAGCAGAGAAGGACCCGGGGTTCTTGGGTCCTACGAGCAGTACTTC. Translated, it gives CATSREGPGVLGSYEQYF.

The V gene is TRBV2, the J gene TRBJ2-7, with D unresolved. Trimming pared 4 bases from V and 3 bases from J, leaving 7 bases between. CDR1 is SNHLY and CDR2 is FYNNEI in the germline V gene. This CDR3 spans 12 amino acids. The CDR3 nucleotides read TGTGCCAGCAGTGGCGTCATCTACGAGCAGTACTTC. Protein product: CASSGVIYEQYF. The whole variable domain, filled in from reference TRBV2 and TRBJ2-7, reads EPEVTQTPSHQVTQMGQEVILRCVPISNHLYFYWYRQILGQKVEFLVSFYNNEISEKSEIFDDQFSVERPDGSNFTLKIRSTKLEDSAMYFCASSGVIYEQYFGPGTRLTVT.

With regard to this clone: One end of the junction varies from germline; a read error may be responsible. The rearrangement uses TRBV6-5 and TRBJ1-5, with a weak D call TRBD1 (6 bases). There are 14 residues in the CDR3. CDR1 is MNHEY, CDR2 SVGAGI, per germline. The CDR3 is CASSRRDNNRPQHF. The CDR3 DNA reads TGTGCCAGCAGCCGTCGGGACAATAATCGGCCCCAGCATTTT.

A single count supports this clone. The chain carries TRBV6-6 and TRBJ2-7, with TRBD1 matching over 7 bases. V shed 5 bases and J 3 bases; nucleotides not matched to a gene: 13. In germline, CDR1 is MNHNY, CDR2 SVGAGI (reference sequence). This CDR3 is 16 amino acids long. The CDR3 coding sequence is TGTGCCAGCAGTGTGGGGGACAGCTTTAGCGTCTACGAGCAGTACTTC. Translated: CASSVGDSFSVYEQYF.

This clone was observed a handful of times. Sequence at one end of the junction differs from germline and may be a read error. This chain joins TRBV2 and TRBJ1-5; 8 positions match TRBD1. The CDR3 is made up of 13 amino acids. Germline CDR1 SNHLY, CDR2 FYNNEI. The CDR3 DNA reads TGTGCCAGCGCCGGACAGGGCGATCATCCCCAGCATTTT. The encoded protein is CASAGQGDHPQHF.

The chain couples TRBV5-1 to TRBJ1-2, with D possibly matching TRBD1 (6 bases). The CDR3 covers 14 residues. Germline V CDR1 and CDR2: SGHRS, YFSETQ. The V end lost 4 bases, the J end lost 2 bases, and 12 bases lay between the germline ends. CDR3 DNA sequence: TGCGCCAGCAGCGCCATAGGACAGAACTATGGCTACACCTTC. The encoded protein is CASSAIGQNYGYTF.

This sequence joins TRBV11-2 and TRBJ2-3; the D gene is possibly TRBD1 (6 bases). The CDR3 spans 15 residues. Per the germline V gene, CDR1 is SGHAT and CDR2 is FQNNGV. The V end lost 5 bases, the J end lost 0 bases, and 12 bases lay between the germline ends. CDR3 DNA sequence: TGTGCCAGCAGCCCACAGGGTTCTAGCACAGATACGCAGTATTTT. Amino acid sequence: CASSPQGSSTDTQYF.

The chain has TRBV4-1 and TRBJ1-5, with a possible D match to TRBD1 (6 bases). V was trimmed by 2 bases and J by 0 bases, leaving 17 bases between them. Per germline, CDR1 MGHRA and CDR2 YSYEKL. CDR3 length: 18 amino acids. The CDR3 reads CASSQSTQGSHSNQPQHF. The CDR3 coding sequence is TGCGCCAGCAGCCAATCTACACAGGGAAGCCATAGCAATCAGCCCCAGCATTTT.

This chain uses TRBV12-5 with TRBJ2-2; 12 nucleotides line up with TRBD1. V lost 6 bases and J lost 5; bases outside the gene matches: 7. Germline loops: CDR1 LGHNT, CDR2 FRNRAP. CDR3 length: 16 residues. Here the CDR3 reads CASGGTGGHRTGELFF. The CDR3 DNA follows: TGTGCTAGTGGGGGGACAGGGGGCCATCGTACCGGGGAGCTGTTTTTT.

The gene calls are TRBV5-6 and TRBJ2-7; 9 bases fit TRBD1. This CDR3 region has 13 residues. CDR1 is SGHDT and CDR2 is YYEEEE in the germline V gene. Germline trimming cut 3 bases from V and 7 bases from J; bases unmatched to any gene: 5. The CDR3, as DNA: TGTGCCAGCAGCTGGGGACAGGGAGGGGAGCAGTACTTC. It encodes CASSWGQGGEQYF.

V is TRBV5-4 and J is TRBJ1-6, with D perhaps TRBD1 (5 bases). CDR1 is SGHNT and CDR2 is YYREEE in the germline V gene (reference sequence). The germline V and J ends were trimmed by 2 bases and 12 bases, with 18 bases remaining between them. The CDR3 has 15 amino acids. This chain's CDR3 is CASSFSQAEIVPLHF. Here the CDR3 DNA reads TGTGCCAGCAGCTTCTCACAGGCTGAAATAGTACCCCTCCACTTT.

V gene TRBV28 combines with J gene TRBJ1-5, with TRBD1 identical over 8 bases. V lost 5 bases to trimming and J lost 2 bases; unmatched junction nucleotides: 5. The V gene's germline CDR1 is MDHEN and CDR2 SYDVKM. The CDR3 covers 15 residues. CDR3 protein: CASSGQGTGNQPQHF. The CDR3 DNA reads TGTGCCAGCAGTGGACAGGGAACGGGCAATCAGCCCCAGCATTTT.

The rearrangement uses TRBV4-1 and TRBJ2-5; 12 bases are shared with TRBD2. The J call may be mistaken, given a closer DNA end match to TRBJ2-7. Germline V gene sequence: CDR1 MGHRA, CDR2 YSYEKL. CDR3 length: 17 residues. CDR3 in amino acids: CASSQDWLAGGRYEQYF. CDR3 DNA: TGCGCCAGCAGCCAAGATTGGCTAGCGGGGGGGCGGTACGAGCAGTACTTC.

Comment on this clone: The junction and the germline gene differ at one end; a read error may be behind it. This sequence joins TRBV7-9 and TRBJ1-5; D is possibly TRBD1 (6 bases). The CDR3 totals 16 residues. In germline, CDR1 is SEHNR, CDR2 FQNEAQ (reference sequence). For the CDR3, the DNA is TGTTCCAGCAGCCGCGGGGGGGCTGGGAGCAATCAGCCCCAGCATTTT. As protein: CSSSRGGAGSNQPQHF.

This chain connects TRBV5-1 to TRBJ2-1, with D tentatively TRBD1 (6 bases). Trimming left V 4 bases short and J 9 bases short, with 20 bases between. The CDR3 totals 15 residues. In germline, CDR1 is SGHRS, CDR2 YFSETQ. This chain's CDR3 is CASSEGQGLKAEQFF. DNA for the CDR3: TGCGCCAGCAGCGAAGGTCAGGGGTTAAAGGCTGAGCAGTTCTTC. Based on the CDR3 plus reference TRBV5-1 and TRBJ2-1, the full variable domain is KAGVTQTPRYLIKTRGQQVTLSCSPISGHRSVSWYQQTPGQGLQFLFEYFSETQRNKGNFPGRFSGRQFSNSRSEMNVSTLELGDSALYLCASSEGQGLKAEQFFGPGTRLTVL.